Below are 14 T cell receptor beta chains sequenced from a single sample in a study of control samples from healthy donors and cancer patients. Method: immunoSEQ multiplex PCR; TCRdb's copy keeps in-frame clones and lacks some. The top ten hold 5% to 6.5% of the sample, which has about 63,000 clones, 65% to 90% seen once. The sequenced sample was blood. The receptor set was obtained from a man aged 35 to 55 in good health.

This clone was counted once. The V and J genes are TRBV2 and TRBJ1-5; D gene unclear. V dropped 7 bases and J dropped 4 bases, with 17 bases sitting between them. The germline gives CDR1 SNHLY, CDR2 FYNNEI. The CDR3 is made up of 15 amino acids. The CDR3 loop is CASTVTGRGNQPQHF. The CDR3 coding sequence is TGTGCCAGCACAGTGACGGGTCGGGGAAATCAGCCCCAGCATTTT.

This rearrangement joins TRBV25-1 to TRBJ1-2; weak D call: TRBD1 (6 bases). Germline V gene lookup returns CDR1 MGHDK and CDR2 SYGVNS. CDR3 length: 13 residues. Trimming shortened V by 1 base and J by 5 bases, and 8 bases separated the two germline ends. The CDR3 reads CASSEFRGYGYTF. As DNA, the CDR3 is TGTGCCAGCAGTGAATTCAGGGGATATGGCTACACCTTC.

Of note for this clone: Within the sample, other DNA sequences also encode this same CDR3. CDR3 residues: CASTETTEAFF. In DNA, the CDR3 is TGTGCCAGCACCGAAACCACTGAAGCTTTCTTT. This sequence joins TRBV6-6 and TRBJ1-1; no definite D call. CDR1 is MNHNY and CDR2 is SVGAGI in the germline V gene (reference sequence). The CDR3 runs 11 residues. V gave up 7 bases and J gave up 4 bases, with 7 bases separating them.

V gene TRBV5-1 combines with J gene TRBJ2-1, with 7 bases fitting TRBD2. Germline trimming cut 5 bases from V and 0 bases from J; bases unmatched to any gene: 5. This CDR3 is built from 15 residues. Germline loops: CDR1 SGHRS, CDR2 YFSETQ. CDR3 loop: CASRRVAGSYNEQFF. As DNA, the CDR3 is TGCGCCAGCAGGCGGGTAGCGGGCTCCTACAATGAGCAGTTCTTC.

Only one count was recorded for this clone. This chain connects TRBV10-3 to TRBJ1-1; 7 bases are shared with TRBD1. V was pared by 9 bases and J by 4 bases, with 5 bases of the junction left unmatched. The CDR3 has 12 residues. Germline CDR1 reads ENHRY; CDR2 reads SYGVKD. As DNA, the CDR3 is TGTGCCATAAGACAGGGCGGCACTGAAGCTTTCTTT. Its protein is CAIRQGGTEAFF.

The sample holds one count of this clone. The V and J genes are TRBV5-1 and TRBJ1-2; the D is unclear. CDR3 length equals 14 residues. Trimming cost V 4 bases and J 2 bases, with 12 bases left between them. The germline V gene has CDR1 SGHRS and CDR2 YFSETQ. This CDR3 reads CASSPQERNYGYTF. CDR3 DNA: TGCGCCAGCAGCCCCCAGGAGAGAAACTATGGCTACACCTTC.

The V and J genes are TRBV9 and TRBJ1-2; tentative D call: TRBD1 (6 bases). Trimming cost V 3 bases and J 6 bases, with 18 bases left between them. This CDR3 contains 15 residues. From germline, CDR1 is SGDLS and CDR2 YYNGEE. CDR3 DNA sequence: TGTGCCAGCAGCGAACGAGACAGGCCGTGGGATGGCTACACCTTC. As protein: CASSERDRPWDGYTF.

The chain uses TRBV29-1 and TRBJ1-3, with 10 bases that match TRBD1. This CDR3 has 16 residues. Germline CDR1 is SQVTM and CDR2 is ANQGSEA. After removal of 7 bases from V and 2 bases from J, the junction contained 11 bases not matched to a gene. As DNA, the CDR3 is TGCAGCGCCGGAGTTCGACAGGGGGCCCCTGGAAACACCATATATTTT. Protein: CSAGVRQGAPGNTIYF.

This chain connects TRBV18 to TRBJ2-2; D unresolved. The ends were cut back, 1 base at V and 0 bases at J, with 9 bases in the middle. The length of the CDR3 is 16 residues. Germline V gene lookup returns CDR1 KGHSH and CDR2 LQKENI. For the CDR3, the DNA is TGTGCCAGCTCACCACAGGATGTGTCGAACACCGGGGAGCTGTTTTTT. The encoded protein is CASSPQDVSNTGELFF.

The chain links TRBV3-1 (or the pseudogene TRBV3-2) to TRBJ2-1, with 12 bases fitting TRBD1. The germline CDR1 and CDR2 sequences are LGHDT and YNNKEL (reference sequence). The trim removed 1 base at V and 8 bases at J, leaving 9 bases unmatched. The CDR3 consists of 17 residues. The CDR3 is CASSQVYRDRGRDEQFF. For the CDR3, the DNA is TGTGCCAGCAGCCAAGTCTACCGGGACAGGGGGCGAGATGAGCAGTTCTTC.

Concerning this clone itself: At the DNA level, this CDR3 is encoded by other sequences in the same sample as well. The chain has TRBV5-1 and TRBJ1-1; D gene unclear. The ends were cut back, 2 bases at V and 0 bases at J, with 8 bases in the middle. Per germline, CDR1 SGHRS and CDR2 YFSETQ. CDR3 length: 14 residues. DNA of the CDR3: TGCGCCAGCAGCTTAGGAGGGATGAACACTGAAGCTTTCTTT. Protein product: CASSLGGMNTEAFF.

This clone was counted only a few times. This chain uses TRBV5-4 with TRBJ2-7; D gene unclear. CDR1 is SGHNT, CDR2 YYREEE, per germline (reference sequence). This CDR3 comprises 14 residues. V gave up 5 bases and J gave up 6 bases, with 18 bases separating them. The CDR3 is CASSRASGVSEQYF. The CDR3 DNA reads as TGTGCCAGCAGTCGGGCCTCCGGAGTCTCCGAGCAGTACTTC.

V gene TRBV4-3 combines with J gene TRBJ2-7; D is ambiguous. CDR1 and CDR2 from the germline V gene are LGHNA and YSLEER. This CDR3 is 13 amino acids long. The V and J ends lost 0 bases and 6 bases respectively, with 9 bases between them. The CDR3 region has the DNA TGCGCCAGCAGCCAAGATCGAGGTTTCGAGCAGTACTTC. The encoded protein is CASSQDRGFEQYF.

V usage is TRBV7-2 and J usage is TRBJ2-5, with a weak D call TRBD2 (6 bases). Germline CDR1 reads SGHTA; CDR2 reads FQGNSA. The CDR3 totals 14 residues. The ends were cut back, 5 bases at V and 4 bases at J, with 14 bases in the middle. DNA of the CDR3: TGTGCCAGCAGCGGGGCGCGGGGAACAGAGACCCAGTACTTC. This encodes CASSGARGTETQYF.